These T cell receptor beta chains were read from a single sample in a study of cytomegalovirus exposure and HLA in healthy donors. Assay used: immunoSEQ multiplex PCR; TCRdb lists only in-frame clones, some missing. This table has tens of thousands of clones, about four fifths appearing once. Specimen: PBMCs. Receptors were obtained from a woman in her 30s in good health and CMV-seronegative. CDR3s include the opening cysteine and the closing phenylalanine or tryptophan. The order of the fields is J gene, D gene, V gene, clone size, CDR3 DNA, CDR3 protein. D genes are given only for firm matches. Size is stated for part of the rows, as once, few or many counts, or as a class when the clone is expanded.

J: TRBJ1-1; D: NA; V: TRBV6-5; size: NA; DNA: TGTGCCAGCAGTTACGAGGTGAACACTGAAGCTTTCTTT; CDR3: CASSYEVNTEAFF
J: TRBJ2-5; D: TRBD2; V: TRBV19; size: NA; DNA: TGTGCCAGTAGTTCAGTAGGGACTAGGAAAGAGACCCAGTACTTC; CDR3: CASSSVGTRKETQYF
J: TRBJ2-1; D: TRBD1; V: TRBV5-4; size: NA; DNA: TGTGCCAGCAGCCGCGAAGGGACAGGGGAGGATGAGCAGTTCTTC; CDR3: CASSREGTGEDEQFF
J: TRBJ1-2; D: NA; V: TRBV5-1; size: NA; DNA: TGCGCCAGCAGCTTGGATGGGGGGAATAACTATGGCTACACCTTC; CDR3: CASSLDGGNNYGYTF
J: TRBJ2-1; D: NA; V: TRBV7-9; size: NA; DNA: TGTGCCAGCAGCTTACGCCGCCTTAGACAGAGCTCCTACAATGAGCAGTTCTTC; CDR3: CASSLRRLRQSSYNEQFF
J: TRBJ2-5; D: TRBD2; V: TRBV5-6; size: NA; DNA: TGTGCCAGCAGCTTGGCCGGTAGCGGGAGGGTGAGGGAGACCCAGTACTTC; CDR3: CASSLAGSGRVRETQYF
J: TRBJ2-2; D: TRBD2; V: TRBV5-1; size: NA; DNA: TGCGCCAGCAGCTTGGGGCTAGCGGGGGTCGCGAACACCGGGGAGCTGTTTTTT; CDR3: CASSLGLAGVANTGELFF
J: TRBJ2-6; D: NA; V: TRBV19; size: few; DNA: TGTGCCAGTAGTATAGATCAACGGGGGGCCAACGTCCTGACTTTC; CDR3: CASSIDQRGANVLTF
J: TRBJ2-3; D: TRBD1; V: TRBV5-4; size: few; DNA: TGTGCCAGCAGCTTGGTGGGACAGAGATTCACAGATACGCAGTATTTT; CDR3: CASSLVGQRFTDTQYF
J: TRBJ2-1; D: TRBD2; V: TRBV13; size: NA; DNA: TGTGCCAGCAGCTTAGGAGCGGGGACTAGCGGGCATGAGCAGTTCTTC; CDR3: CASSLGAGTSGHEQFF
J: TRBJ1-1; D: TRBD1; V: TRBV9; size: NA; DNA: TGTGCCAGCAGCGTAGGACAGGGGAACACTGAAGCTTTCTTT; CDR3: CASSVGQGNTEAFF
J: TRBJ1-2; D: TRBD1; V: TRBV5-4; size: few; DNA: TGTGCCAGCAGCCCGAGGGGGCCTAACTATGGCTACACCTTC; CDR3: CASSPRGPNYGYTF
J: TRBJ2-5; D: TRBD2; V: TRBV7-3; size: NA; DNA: TGTGCCAGCAGCTTAAATCCTAGACTAGCGAGCACCCAAGAGACCCAGTACTTC; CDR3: CASSLNPRLASTQETQYF
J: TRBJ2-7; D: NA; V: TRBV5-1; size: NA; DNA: TGCGCCAGCAGCTTGATCTCGACAGGCCCCTACGAGCAGTACTTC; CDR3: CASSLISTGPYEQYF
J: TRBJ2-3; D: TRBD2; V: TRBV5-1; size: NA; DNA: TGCGTCAGCAGCGTAGCGGGAGGGCCGTCAAGGACAGATACGCAGTATTTT; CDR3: CVSSVAGGPSRTDTQYF
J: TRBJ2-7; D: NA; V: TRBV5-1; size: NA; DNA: TGCGCCAGCAGCTTGGCCCAGCCGGGAGACGAGCAGTACTTC; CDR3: CASSLAQPGDEQYF
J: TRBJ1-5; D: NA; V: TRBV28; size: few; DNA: TGTGCCAGCAAAGGATATTCCGCGGACTATAGCAATCAGCCCCAGCATTTT; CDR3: CASKGYSADYSNQPQHF
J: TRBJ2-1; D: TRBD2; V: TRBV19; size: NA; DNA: TGTGCCAGTAGTATAAGGACTAGCGGGAGATCGCATAATGAGCAGTTCTTC; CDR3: CASSIRTSGRSHNEQFF
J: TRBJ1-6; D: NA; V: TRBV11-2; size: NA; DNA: TGTGCCAGCAGCCCGGAAGCGGGGCAAAACAATTCACCCCTCCACTTT; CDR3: CASSPEAGQNNSPLHF
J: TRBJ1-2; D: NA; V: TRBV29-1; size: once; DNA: TGCAGCGTTGATAACCCCAGGATCAACTATGGCTACACCTTC; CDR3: CSVDNPRINYGYTF
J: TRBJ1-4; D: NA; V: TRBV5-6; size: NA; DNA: TGTGCCAGCACCGGACGGGGAAGAGAAAAACTGTTTTTT; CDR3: CASTGRGREKLFF
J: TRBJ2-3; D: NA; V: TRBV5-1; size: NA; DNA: TGCGCCAGCAGCTTGGCCGGTTCCGATACGCAGTATTTT; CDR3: CASSLAGSDTQYF
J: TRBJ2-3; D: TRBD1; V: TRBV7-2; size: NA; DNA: TGTGCCAGCAGCTCCGAGGACAGGAGCACAGATACGCAGTATTTT; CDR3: CASSSEDRSTDTQYF
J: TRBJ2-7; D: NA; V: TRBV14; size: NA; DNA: TGTGCCAGCAGCCAATATCCGCCGTCGAAGCTCTTC; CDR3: CASSQYPPSKLF
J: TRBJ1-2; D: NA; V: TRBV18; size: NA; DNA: TGTGCCAGCTCACCACCGTCTGCCGCAGGGTATGGCTACACCTTC; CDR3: CASSPPSAAGYGYTF
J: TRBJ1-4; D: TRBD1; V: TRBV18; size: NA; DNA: TGTGCCAGCTCACCACGGGACGGGACAGCAGAAAAACTGTTTTTT; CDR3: CASSPRDGTAEKLFF
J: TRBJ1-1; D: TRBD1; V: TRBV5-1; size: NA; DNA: TGCGCCAGCAGCTTTCGACAGGGAAGCACTGAAGCTTTCTTT; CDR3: CASSFRQGSTEAFF
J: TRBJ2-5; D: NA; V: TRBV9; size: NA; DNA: TGTGCCAGCAGCGTCATAGGAGGGAATGGCGAGACCCAGTACTTC; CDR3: CASSVIGGNGETQYF
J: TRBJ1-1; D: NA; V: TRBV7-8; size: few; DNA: TGTGCCAGCAGTCCAGGTAGATCTGAAGCTTTCTTT; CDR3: CASSPGRSEAFF
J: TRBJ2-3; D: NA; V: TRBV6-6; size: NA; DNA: TGTGCCAGCAGTTACTCGGCAGCGCCTCCGCGTGGGTATTTT; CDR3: CASSYSAAPPRGYF
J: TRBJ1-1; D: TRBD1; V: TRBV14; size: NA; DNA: TGTGCCAGCAGCCTTAGGACAGGGAGGGACACTGAAGCTTTCTTT; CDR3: CASSLRTGRDTEAFF
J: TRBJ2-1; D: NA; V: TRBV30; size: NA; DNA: TGTGCCTGGAGTGTAAGGGGAATTAGCTCCTACAATGAGCAGTTCTTC; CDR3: CAWSVRGISSYNEQFF
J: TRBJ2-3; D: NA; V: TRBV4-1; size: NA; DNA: TGCGCCAGCAGCCAAATCGGAGGTCCCGCCTCTAGCACAGATACGCAGTATTTT; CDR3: CASSQIGGPASSTDTQYF
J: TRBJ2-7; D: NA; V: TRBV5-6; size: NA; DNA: TGTGCCAGCAGCTTGGTATTAGCGCCTACCTACGAGCAGTACTTC; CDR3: CASSLVLAPTYEQYF
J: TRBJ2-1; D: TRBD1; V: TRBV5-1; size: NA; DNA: TGCGCCAGCACCCACGGGGACAGGGTATACAATGAGCAGTTCTTC; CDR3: CASTHGDRVYNEQFF
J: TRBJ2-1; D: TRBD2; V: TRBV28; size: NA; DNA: TGTGCCAGCAGTCCCCCGGGACTAGGGGCCAATGAGCAGTTCTTC; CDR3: CASSPPGLGANEQFF
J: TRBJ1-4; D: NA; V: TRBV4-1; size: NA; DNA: TGCGCCAGCAGCCAAGCCGGGAGGGTTGGTGAAAAACTGTTTTTT; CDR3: CASSQAGRVGEKLFF
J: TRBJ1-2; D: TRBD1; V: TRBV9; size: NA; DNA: TGTGCCAGCAGCGTAGTGGCAGGGGGCGCGTGGTATGGCTACACCTTC; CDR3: CASSVVAGGAWYGYTF
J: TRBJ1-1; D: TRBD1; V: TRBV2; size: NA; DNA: TGTGCCACGGGACAGGGATACACTGAAGCTTTCTTT; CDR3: CATGQGYTEAFF
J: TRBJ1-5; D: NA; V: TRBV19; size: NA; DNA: TGTGCCAGTAGTATAGTAGCGGGGGGCCGGGTTCAGCCCCAGCATTTT; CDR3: CASSIVAGGRVQPQHF
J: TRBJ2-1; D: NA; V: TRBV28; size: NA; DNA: TGTGCCAGCAGACTCCGACTAGTTAGTGATGAGCAGTTCTTC; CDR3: CASRLRLVSDEQFF